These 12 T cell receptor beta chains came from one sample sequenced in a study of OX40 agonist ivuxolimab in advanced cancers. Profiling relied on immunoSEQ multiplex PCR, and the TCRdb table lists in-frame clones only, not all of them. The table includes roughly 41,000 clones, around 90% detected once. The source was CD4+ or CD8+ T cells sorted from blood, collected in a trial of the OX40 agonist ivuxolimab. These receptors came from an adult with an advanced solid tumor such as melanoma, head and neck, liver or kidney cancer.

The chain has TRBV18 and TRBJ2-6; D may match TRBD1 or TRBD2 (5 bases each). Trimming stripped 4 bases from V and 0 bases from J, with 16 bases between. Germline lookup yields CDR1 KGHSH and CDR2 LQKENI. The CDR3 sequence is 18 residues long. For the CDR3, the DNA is TGTGCCAGCTCACTATTAAGCCTGGGGGACTCTGGGGCCAACGTCCTGACTTTC. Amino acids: CASSLLSLGDSGANVLTF.

The DNA for the CDR3 is TGCGCCAGCAGCTTTTTCTCTGGGAACACTGAAGCTTTCTTT. Protein product: CASSFFSGNTEAFF. This chain uses TRBV5-1 with TRBJ1-1, with no clear D. Trimming pared 2 bases from V and 1 base from J, leaving 9 bases between. CDR3 length equals 14 residues. Germline V gene data show CDR1 as SGHRS and CDR2 as YFSETQ.

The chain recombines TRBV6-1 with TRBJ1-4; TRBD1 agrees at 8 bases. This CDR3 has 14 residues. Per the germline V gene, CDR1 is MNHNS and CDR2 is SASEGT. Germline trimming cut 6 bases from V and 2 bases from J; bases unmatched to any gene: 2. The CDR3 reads CASRPGGTNEKLFF. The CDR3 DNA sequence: TGTGCCAGCAGGCCAGGGGGCACTAATGAAAAACTGTTTTTT.

In DNA form, the CDR3 reads TGTGCCAGCAGTTTTGGGCAGACTGAGCAGTACTTC. Translating it yields CASSFGQTEQYF. The genes are TRBV5-4 and TRBJ2-7; D not resolved. CDR3 length equals 12 residues. Between the trimmed V and J ends, which lost 5 bases and 7 bases, there was a span of 13 bases. The germline V gene encodes CDR1 SGHNT and CDR2 YYREEE (reference sequence).

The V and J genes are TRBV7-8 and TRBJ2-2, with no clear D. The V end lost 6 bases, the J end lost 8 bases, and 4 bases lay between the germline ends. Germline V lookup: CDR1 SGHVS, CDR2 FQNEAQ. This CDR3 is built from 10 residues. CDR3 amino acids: CASRGGELFF. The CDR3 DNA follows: TGTGCCAGCAGGGGTGGGGAGCTGTTTTTT. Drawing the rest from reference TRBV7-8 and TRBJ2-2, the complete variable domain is GAGVSQSPRYKVAKRGQDVALRCDPISGHVSLFWYQQALGQGPEFLTYFQNEAQLDKSGLPSDRFFAERPEGSVSTLKIQRTQQEDSAVYLCASRGGELFFGEGSRLTVL.

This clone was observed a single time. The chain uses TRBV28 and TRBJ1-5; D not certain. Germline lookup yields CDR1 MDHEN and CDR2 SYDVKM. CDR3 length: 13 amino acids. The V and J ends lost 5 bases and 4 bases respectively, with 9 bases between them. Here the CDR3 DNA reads TGTGCCAGCAGTCCTCGTCCAAATCAGCCCCAGCATTTT. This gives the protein CASSPRPNQPQHF.

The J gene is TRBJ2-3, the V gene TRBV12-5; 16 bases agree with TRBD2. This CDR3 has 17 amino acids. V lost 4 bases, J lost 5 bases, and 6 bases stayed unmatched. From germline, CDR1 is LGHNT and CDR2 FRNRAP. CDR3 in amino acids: CASGSGTSGRGEDTQYF. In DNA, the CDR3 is TGTGCTAGTGGTTCCGGGACTAGCGGGAGGGGGGAAGATACGCAGTATTTT. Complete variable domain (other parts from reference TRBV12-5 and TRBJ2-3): DARVTQTPRHKVTEMGQEVTMRCQPILGHNTVFWYRQTMMQGLELLAYFRNRAPLDDSGMPKDRFSAEMPDATLATLKIQPSEPRDSAVYFCASGSGTSGRGEDTQYFGPGTRLTVL.

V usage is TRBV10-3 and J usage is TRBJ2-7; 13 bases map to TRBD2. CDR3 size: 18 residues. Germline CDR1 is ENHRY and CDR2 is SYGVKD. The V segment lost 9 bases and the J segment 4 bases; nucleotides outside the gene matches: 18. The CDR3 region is CAIRARGLAGIGQYEQYF. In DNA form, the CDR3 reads TGTGCCATTCGAGCTAGGGGACTAGCGGGAATCGGGCAGTACGAGCAGTACTTC.

The CDR3 protein is CASSQEGPHRSTNEKLFF. In DNA form, the CDR3 reads TGCGCCAGCAGCCAAGAGGGGCCCCACAGGTCGACTAATGAAAAACTGTTTTTT. The rearrangement uses TRBV4-1 and TRBJ1-4; a possible D gene is TRBD1 (5 bases). Germline CDR1 reads MGHRA; CDR2 reads YSYEKL. The CDR3 runs to 18 residues. Trimming left V 0 bases short and J 2 bases short, with 16 bases between.

Here the CDR3 reads CASSRLDAGELFF. The CDR3 DNA reads as TGTGCCAGCAGCCGACTAGACGCCGGGGAGCTGTTTTTT. This chain joins TRBV9 and TRBJ2-2; D may be TRBD2 (6 bases). Trimming shortened V by 4 bases and J by 6 bases, and 10 bases separated the two germline ends. There are 13 residues in the CDR3. Germline V lookup: CDR1 SGDLS, CDR2 YYNGEE.

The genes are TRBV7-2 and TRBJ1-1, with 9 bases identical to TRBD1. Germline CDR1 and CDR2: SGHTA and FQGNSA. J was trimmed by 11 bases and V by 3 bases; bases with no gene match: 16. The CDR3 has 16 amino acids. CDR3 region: CASSFPATGGRGGAFF. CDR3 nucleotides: TGTGCCAGCAGCTTTCCAGCGACAGGGGGAAGAGGCGGGGCTTTCTTT.

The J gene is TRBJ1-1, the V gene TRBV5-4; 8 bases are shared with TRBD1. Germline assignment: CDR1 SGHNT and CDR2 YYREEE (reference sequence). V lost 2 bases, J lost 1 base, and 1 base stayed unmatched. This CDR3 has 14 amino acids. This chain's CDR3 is CASSFQGANTEAFF. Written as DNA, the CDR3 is TGTGCCAGCAGCTTCCAGGGGGCGAACACTGAAGCTTTCTTT.